This T cell receptor beta chain was sequenced for a study of beta chain features in type 1 diabetes. Study background: Healthy donors and patients had similar age, gender and cell yields. Findings and limits, study-wide: A moderate, significant TCRB CDR3 shortening appeared in type 1 diabetes across four CD4+ subsets. Whether TCRB rearrangement is influenced by HLA type was left unresolved in this analysis.

In its sample, this clone was seen a few times. Its matching antigen is unknown. CD45RO/CCR7/CD25/CD127/CD95/CD27 staining was used to isolate CD4+ naive, central memory, regulatory and stem cell-like memory cells by sorting. CDR1 is SGHAT, CDR2 FQNNGV, per germline. The CDR3 is 16 residues long. V shed 2 bases and J shed 0 bases, with 10 bases lying between them. Of the isolated RNA, all was reverse transcribed, and so the sequenced material was expressed TCRB transcripts. Clones were sequenced by immunoSEQ multiplex PCR, and TCRdb holds only the in-frame ones, with some missing. The repertoire holds about 470,000 clones, with 30% as singletons.

This sequence originates from a man between 18 and 29 years old in good health. This chain connects TRBV11-2 to TRBJ2-2; D is possibly TRBD1 or TRBD2 (5 bases each). The specimen was naive CD4+ T cells from blood. The DNA of the CDR3 is TGTGCCAGCAGCTTACGGGGACCCACGAACACCGGGGAGCTGTTTTTT. Translation: CASSLRGPTNTGELFF.